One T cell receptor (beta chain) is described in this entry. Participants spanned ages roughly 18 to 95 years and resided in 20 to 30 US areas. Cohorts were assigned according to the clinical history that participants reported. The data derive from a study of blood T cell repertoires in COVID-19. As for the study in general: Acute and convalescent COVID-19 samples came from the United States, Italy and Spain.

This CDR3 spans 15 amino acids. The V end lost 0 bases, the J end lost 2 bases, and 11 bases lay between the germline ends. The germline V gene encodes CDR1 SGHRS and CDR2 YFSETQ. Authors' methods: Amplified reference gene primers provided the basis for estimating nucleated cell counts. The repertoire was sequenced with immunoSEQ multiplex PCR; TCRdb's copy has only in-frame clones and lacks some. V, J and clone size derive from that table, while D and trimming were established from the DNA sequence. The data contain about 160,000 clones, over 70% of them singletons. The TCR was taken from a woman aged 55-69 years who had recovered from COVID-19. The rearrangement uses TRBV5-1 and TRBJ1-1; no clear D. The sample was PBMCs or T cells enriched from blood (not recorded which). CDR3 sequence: CASSLVAGSNTEAFF. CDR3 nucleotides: TGCGCCAGCAGCTTGGTTGCTGGGAGTAACACTGAAGCTTTCTTT.